This T cell receptor (beta chain) is from a study of technical replicates of blood from several donors. Trimming took off 5 bases at V and 0 bases at J, with 17 bases between the two ends. This CDR3 contains 16 residues. The germline V gene has CDR1 MNHEY and CDR2 SMNVEV (reference sequence). TCRdb keeps only in-frame clones here, not all; method: immunoSEQ multiplex PCR. This sample has more than 80,000 clones; about 94% occur once, and the top ten carry over 0.2%. This chain joins TRBV27 and TRBJ2-7, with a weak D call TRBD2 (6 bases). The source of this sequence is a human donor in good health. The sequencing input was T cells isolated from PBMCs. CDR3 in amino acids: CASSPDARRDSYEQYF. DNA of the CDR3: TGTGCCAGCAGTCCCGATGCGAGGCGGGACTCCTACGAGCAGTACTTC.